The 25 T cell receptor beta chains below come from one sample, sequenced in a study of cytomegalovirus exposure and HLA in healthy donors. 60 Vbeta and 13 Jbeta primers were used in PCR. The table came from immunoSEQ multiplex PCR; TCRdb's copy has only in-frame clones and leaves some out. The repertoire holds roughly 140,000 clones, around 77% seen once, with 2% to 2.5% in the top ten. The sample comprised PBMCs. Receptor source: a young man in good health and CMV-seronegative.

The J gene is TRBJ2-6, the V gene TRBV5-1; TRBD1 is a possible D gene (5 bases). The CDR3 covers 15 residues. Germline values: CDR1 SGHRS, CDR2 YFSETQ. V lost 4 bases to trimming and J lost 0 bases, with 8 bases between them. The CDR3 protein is CASSATGSGANVLTF. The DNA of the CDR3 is TGCGCCAGCAGCGCTACAGGCTCTGGGGCCAACGTCCTGACTTTC.

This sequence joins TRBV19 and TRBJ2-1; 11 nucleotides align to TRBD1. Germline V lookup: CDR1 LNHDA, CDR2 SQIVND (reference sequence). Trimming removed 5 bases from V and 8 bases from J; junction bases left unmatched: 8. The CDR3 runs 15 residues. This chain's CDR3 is CASSRSGTGGDEQFF. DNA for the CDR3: TGTGCCAGTAGTCGATCCGGGACAGGGGGGGATGAGCAGTTCTTC.

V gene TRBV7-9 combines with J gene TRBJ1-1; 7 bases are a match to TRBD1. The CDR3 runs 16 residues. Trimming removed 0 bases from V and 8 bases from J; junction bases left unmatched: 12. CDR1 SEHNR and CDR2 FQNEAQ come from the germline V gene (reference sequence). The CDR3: CASSLALQGGDREAFF. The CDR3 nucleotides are TGTGCCAGCAGCTTAGCTCTGCAGGGGGGTGACCGGGAAGCTTTCTTT.

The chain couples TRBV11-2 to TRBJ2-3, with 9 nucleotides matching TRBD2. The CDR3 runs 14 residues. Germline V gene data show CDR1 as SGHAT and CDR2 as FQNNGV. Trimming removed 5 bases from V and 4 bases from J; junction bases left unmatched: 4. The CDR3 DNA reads TGTGCCAGCAGCCCTAGCGGGAATTCAGATACGCAGTATTTT. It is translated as CASSPSGNSDTQYF.

CDR3 bases: TGTGCCAGCAGTTTAGGGCTGGTTAGCGGGAGGGGGACAGATACGCAGTATTTT. Amino acids: CASSLGLVSGRGTDTQYF. V is TRBV28 and J is TRBJ2-3; 11 nucleotides agree with TRBD2. V lost 2 bases to trimming and J lost 3 bases; unmatched junction nucleotides: 10. Germline-derived CDR1 and CDR2 are MDHEN and SYDVKM. The CDR3 has 18 amino acids. Filled out from reference TRBV28 and TRBJ2-3, the complete variable domain reads DVKVTQSSRYLVKRTGEKVFLECVQDMDHENMFWYRQDPGLGLRLIYFSYDVKMKEKGDIPEGYSVSREKKERFSLILESASTNQTSMYLCASSLGLVSGRGTDTQYFGPGTRLTVL.

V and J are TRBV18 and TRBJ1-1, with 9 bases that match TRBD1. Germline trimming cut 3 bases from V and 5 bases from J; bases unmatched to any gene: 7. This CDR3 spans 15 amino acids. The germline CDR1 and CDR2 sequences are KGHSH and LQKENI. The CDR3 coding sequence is TGTGCCAGCTCACCCCCGGGACAGGGAAGGACTGAAGCTTTCTTT. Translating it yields CASSPPGQGRTEAFF.

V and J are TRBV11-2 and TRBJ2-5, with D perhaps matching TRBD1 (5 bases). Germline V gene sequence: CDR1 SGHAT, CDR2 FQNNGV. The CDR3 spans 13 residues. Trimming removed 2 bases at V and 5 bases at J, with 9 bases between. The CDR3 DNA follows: TGTGCCAGCAGCTTAACAGGTCCGGAGACCCAGTACTTC. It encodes CASSLTGPETQYF.

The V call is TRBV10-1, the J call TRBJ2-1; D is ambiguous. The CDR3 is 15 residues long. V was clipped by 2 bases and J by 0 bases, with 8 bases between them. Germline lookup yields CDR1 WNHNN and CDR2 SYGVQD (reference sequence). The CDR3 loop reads CASSESPSSYNEQFF. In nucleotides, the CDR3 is TGCGCCAGCAGTGAGAGTCCGAGCTCCTACAATGAGCAGTTCTTC.

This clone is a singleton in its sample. The CDR3 DNA follows: TGCGCCAGCAGGGCCGGGACTACCAACACCGGGGAGCTGTTTTTT. Its protein is CASRAGTTNTGELFF. The V call is TRBV5-1, the J call TRBJ2-2; 7 positions match TRBD2. This CDR3 region has 15 residues. Germline CDR1 reads SGHRS; CDR2 reads YFSETQ. V shed 5 bases, J shed 2 bases, and the junction held 6 bases outside the gene matches.

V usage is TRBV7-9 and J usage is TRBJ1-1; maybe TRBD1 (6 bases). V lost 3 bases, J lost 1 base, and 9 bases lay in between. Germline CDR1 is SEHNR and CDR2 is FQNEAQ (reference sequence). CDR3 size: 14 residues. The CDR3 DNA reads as TGTGCCAGCAGCTTGGCAGGGGCGAACACTGAAGCTTTCTTT. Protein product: CASSLAGANTEAFF.

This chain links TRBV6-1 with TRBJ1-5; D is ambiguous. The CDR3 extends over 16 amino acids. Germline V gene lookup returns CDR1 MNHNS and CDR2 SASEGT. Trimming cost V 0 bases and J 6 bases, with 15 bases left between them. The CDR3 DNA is TGTGCCAGCAGTGAAGCGGGTGCGGGTTGGGGTCAGCCCCAGCATTTT. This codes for CASSEAGAGWGQPQHF.

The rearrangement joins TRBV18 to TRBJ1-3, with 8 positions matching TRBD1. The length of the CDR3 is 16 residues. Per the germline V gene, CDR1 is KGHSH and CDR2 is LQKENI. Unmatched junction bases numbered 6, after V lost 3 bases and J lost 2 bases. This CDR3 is CASSPAGTGAGNTIYF. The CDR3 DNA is TGTGCCAGCTCACCCGCCGGGACAGGTGCTGGAAACACCATATATTTT.

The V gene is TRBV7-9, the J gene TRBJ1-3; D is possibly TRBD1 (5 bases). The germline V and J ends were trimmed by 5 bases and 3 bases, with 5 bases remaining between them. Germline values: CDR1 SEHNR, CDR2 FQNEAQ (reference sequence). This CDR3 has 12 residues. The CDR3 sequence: CASSQGGNTIYF. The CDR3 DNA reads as TGTGCCAGCAGCCAGGGTGGAAACACCATATATTTT.

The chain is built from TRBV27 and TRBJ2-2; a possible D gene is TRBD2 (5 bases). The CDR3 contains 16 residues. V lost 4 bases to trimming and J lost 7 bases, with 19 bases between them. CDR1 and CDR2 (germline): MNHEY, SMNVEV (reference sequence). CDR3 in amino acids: CASSSPDRSRGGELFF. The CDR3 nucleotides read TGTGCCAGCAGTTCCCCCGACCGGTCTCGGGGCGGGGAGCTGTTTTTT.

In DNA form, the CDR3 reads TGTGCCAGCAGCACCGGGACAGAACACTACGAGCAGTACTTC. Protein: CASSTGTEHYEQYF. V and J are TRBV6-6 and TRBJ2-5; TRBD1 matches 7 bases. Matching the DNA end better, TRBJ2-7 makes the J call doubtful. The CDR3 sequence is 14 residues long. Looked up from germline, CDR1 is MNHNY and CDR2 is SVGAGI (reference sequence).

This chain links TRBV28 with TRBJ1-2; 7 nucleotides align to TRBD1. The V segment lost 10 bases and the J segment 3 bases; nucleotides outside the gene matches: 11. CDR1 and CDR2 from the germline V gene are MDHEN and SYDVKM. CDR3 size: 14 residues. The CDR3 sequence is CATSRGGSDYGYTF. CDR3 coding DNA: TGTGCCACCTCCCGAGGGGGCTCGGACTATGGCTACACCTTC.

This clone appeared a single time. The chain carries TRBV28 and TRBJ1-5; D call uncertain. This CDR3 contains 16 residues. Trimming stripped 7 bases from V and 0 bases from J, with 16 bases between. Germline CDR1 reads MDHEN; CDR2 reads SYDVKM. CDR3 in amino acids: CASNIQTPYSNQPQHF. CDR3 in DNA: TGTGCCAGCAACATACAGACGCCTTATAGCAATCAGCCCCAGCATTTT.

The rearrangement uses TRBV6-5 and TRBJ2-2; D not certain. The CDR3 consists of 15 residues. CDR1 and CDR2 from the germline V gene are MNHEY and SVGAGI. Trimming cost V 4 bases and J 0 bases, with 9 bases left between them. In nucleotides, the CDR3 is TGTGCCAGCAGTTCCCACAGAGCGAACACCGGGGAGCTGTTTTTT. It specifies CASSSHRANTGELFF.

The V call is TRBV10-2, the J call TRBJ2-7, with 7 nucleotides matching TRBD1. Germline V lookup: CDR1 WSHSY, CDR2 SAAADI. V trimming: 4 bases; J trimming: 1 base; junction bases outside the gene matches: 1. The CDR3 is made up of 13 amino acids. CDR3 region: CASSADRSYEQYF. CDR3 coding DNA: TGCGCCAGCAGTGCGGACAGGTCCTACGAGCAGTACTTC.

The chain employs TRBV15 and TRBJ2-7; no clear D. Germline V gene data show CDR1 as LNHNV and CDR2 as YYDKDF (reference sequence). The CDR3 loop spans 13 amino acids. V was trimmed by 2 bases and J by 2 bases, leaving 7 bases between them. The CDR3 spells CATSRNGPYEQYF. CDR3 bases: TGTGCCACCAGCAGAAACGGTCCCTACGAGCAGTACTTC.

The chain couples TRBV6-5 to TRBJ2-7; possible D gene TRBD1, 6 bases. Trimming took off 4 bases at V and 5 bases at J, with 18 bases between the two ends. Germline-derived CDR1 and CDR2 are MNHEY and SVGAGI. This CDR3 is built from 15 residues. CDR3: CASSFETGTRHEQYF. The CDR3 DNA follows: TGTGCCAGCAGTTTCGAGACCGGGACAAGACACGAGCAGTACTTC.

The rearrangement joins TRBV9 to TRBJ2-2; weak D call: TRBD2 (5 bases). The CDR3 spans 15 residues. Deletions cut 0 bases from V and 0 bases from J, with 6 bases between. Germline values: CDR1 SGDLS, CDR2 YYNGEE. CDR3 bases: TGTGCCAGCAGCGTAGGAGGGACGAACACCGGGGAGCTGTTTTTT. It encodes CASSVGGTNTGELFF.

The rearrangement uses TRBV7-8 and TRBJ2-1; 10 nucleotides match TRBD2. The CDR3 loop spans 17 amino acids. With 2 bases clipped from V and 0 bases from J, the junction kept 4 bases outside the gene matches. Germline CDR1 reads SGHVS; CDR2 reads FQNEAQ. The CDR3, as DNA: TGTGCCAGCAGCTTATGGGCTAGCGGGAGCTCCTACAATGAGCAGTTCTTC. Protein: CASSLWASGSSYNEQFF. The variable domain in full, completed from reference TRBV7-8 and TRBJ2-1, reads GAGVSQSPRYKVAKRGQDVALRCDPISGHVSLFWYQQALGQGPEFLTYFQNEAQLDKSGLPSDRFFAERPEGSVSTLKIQRTQQEDSAVYLCASSLWASGSSYNEQFFGPGTRLTVL.

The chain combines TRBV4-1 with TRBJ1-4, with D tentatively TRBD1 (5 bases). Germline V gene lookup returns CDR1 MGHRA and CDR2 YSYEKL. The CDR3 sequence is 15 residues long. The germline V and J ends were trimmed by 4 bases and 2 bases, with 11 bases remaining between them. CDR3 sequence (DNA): TGCGCCAGCAGCCGGCCAGGGACTACTAATGAAAAACTGTTTTTT. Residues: CASSRPGTTNEKLFF.

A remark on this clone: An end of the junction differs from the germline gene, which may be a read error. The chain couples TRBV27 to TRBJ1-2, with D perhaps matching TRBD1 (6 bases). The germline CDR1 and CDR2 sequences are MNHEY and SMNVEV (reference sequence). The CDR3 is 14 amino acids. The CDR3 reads CASSSYGGHYGYPF. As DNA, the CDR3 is TGTGCCAGCAGTTCGTATGGGGGCCACTATGGCTACCCCTTC.